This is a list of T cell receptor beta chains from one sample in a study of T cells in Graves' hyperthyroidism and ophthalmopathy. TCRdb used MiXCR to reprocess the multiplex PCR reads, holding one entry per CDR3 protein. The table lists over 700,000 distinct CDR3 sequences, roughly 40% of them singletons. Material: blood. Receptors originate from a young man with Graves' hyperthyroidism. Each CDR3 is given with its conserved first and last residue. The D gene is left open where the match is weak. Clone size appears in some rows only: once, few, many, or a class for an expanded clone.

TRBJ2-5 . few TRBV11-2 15 CASSTGESPQETQYF TGTGCCAGCAGCACGGGGGAATCACCCCAAGAGACCCAGTACTTC
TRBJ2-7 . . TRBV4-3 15 CASSLVDKVGTEQYF TGCGCCAGCAGCCTAGTGGACAAGGTAGGGACGGAGCAGTACTTC
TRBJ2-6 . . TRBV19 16 CASSTAGEPGANVLTF TGTGCCAGTAGTACCGCAGGGGAACCTGGGGCCAACGTCCTGACTTTC
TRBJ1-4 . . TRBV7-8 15 CASRGAGAGEEKLFF TGTGCCAGCAGAGGAGCGGGGGCAGGCGAGGAAAAACTGTTTTTT
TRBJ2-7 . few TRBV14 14 CASRPTRSSYEQYF TGTGCCAGCAGACCCACTAGGAGCTCCTACGAGCAGTACTTC
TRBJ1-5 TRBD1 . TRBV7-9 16 CASSVAPGGSDQPQHF TGTGCCAGCAGCGTTGCGCCAGGGGGCTCGGATCAGCCCCAGCATTTT
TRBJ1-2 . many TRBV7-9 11 CASRRGDGYTF TGTGCCAGCAGAAGGGGGGACGGCTACACCTTC
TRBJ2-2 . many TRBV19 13 CASRPQNTGELFF TGTGCCAGTAGACCACAGAACACCGGGGAGCTGTTTTTT
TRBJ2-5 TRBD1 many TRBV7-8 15 CASSPWTGQQETQYF TGTGCCAGCAGCCCGTGGACAGGGCAACAAGAGACCCAGTACTTC
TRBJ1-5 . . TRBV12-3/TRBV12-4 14 CASSVVYLEQPQHF TGTGCCAGCAGTGTAGTTTATCTGGAACAGCCCCAGCATTTT
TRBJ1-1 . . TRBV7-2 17 CASSLWSGGGTDTEAFF TGTGCCAGCAGCTTATGGTCTGGCGGGGGCACAGACACTGAAGCTTTCTTT
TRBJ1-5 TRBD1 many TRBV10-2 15 CASSPGQGAGQPQHF TGCGCCAGCAGTCCGGGACAGGGGGCGGGACAGCCCCAGCATTTT
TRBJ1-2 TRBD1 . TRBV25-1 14 CASLGQGGDYGYTF TGTGCCAGCTTAGGACAGGGAGGTGACTATGGCTACACCTTC
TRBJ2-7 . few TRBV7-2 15 CASSLAATSYYEQYF TGTGCCAGCAGCTTAGCGGCGACTTCTTACTACGAGCAGTACTTC
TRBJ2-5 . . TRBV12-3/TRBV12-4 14 CASSPGVGEETQYF TGTGCCAGCAGCCCCGGGGTTGGGGAAGAGACCCAGTACTTC
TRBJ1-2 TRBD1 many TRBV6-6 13 CASRSTGGYGYTF TGTGCCAGCAGATCTACAGGGGGATATGGCTACACCTTC